Sequencing of this TCR beta chain was carried out in a study of cytomegalovirus exposure and HLA in healthy donors. Germline assignment: CDR1 SGHTA and CDR2 FQGNSA. V gave up 6 bases and J gave up 4 bases; unmatched junction bases: 9. This CDR3 region has 15 residues. PCR was performed using 60 Vbeta and 13 Jbeta primers. Assay: immunoSEQ multiplex PCR; the TCRdb copy retains only in-frame clones and omits some. Of roughly 130,000 clones in the sample, roughly 83% are singletons; the top ten hold 1.5% to 2.5%. The sequenced sample consisted of PBMCs. The rearrangement uses TRBV7-2 and TRBJ2-5, with TRBD2 identical over 9 bases. This receptor was taken from a man between 18 and 29 years old in good health and CMV-seronegative. The CDR3 loop reads CASRTVPAGGETQYF. The CDR3 DNA follows: TGTGCCAGCAGAACAGTTCCAGCGGGAGGAGAGACCCAGTACTTC.